These 18 T cell receptor beta chains share one sample of origin, sequenced in a study of blood T cell repertoires in COVID-19. TCRdb's copy holds only in-frame clones and misses some; the assay was immunoSEQ multiplex PCR. The sample has over 150,000 clones; around 80% are singletons. Sequencing was done on a sample of peripheral blood. The receptor set was obtained from a middle-aged woman with COVID-19, enrolled during active disease.

The rearrangement uses TRBV2 and TRBJ2-5, with 10 nucleotides matching TRBD2. V trimming: 2 bases; J trimming: 4 bases; junction bases outside the gene matches: 16. The CDR3 covers 19 residues. Looked up from germline, CDR1 is SNHLY and CDR2 is FYNNEI. This chain's CDR3 is CASSESPPSLAGSGETQYF. The DNA of the CDR3 is TGTGCCAGCAGTGAATCCCCCCCCTCACTAGCGGGAAGTGGAGAGACCCAGTACTTC.

The gene calls are TRBV24-1 and TRBJ2-1; TRBD1 is a possible D gene (6 bases). This CDR3 spans 17 amino acids. Germline CDR1 KGHDR, CDR2 SFDVKD. V lost 0 bases to trimming and J lost 7 bases, with 18 bases between them. The CDR3 sequence: CATSDLPQGSLRNEQFF. CDR3 DNA sequence: TGTGCCACCAGTGATTTGCCACAGGGTTCCCTAAGGAATGAGCAGTTCTTC.

The rearrangement joins TRBV4-1 to TRBJ2-5; D is uncertain. This CDR3 region has 14 residues. The germline gives CDR1 MGHRA, CDR2 YSYEKL. The V gene lost 0 bases and the J gene lost 5 bases, with 10 bases spanning the gap. The CDR3 reads CASSQEFQVETQYF. The CDR3 nucleotides read TGCGCCAGCAGCCAAGAGTTTCAGGTCGAGACCCAGTACTTC.

The genes are TRBV6-6 and TRBJ2-1; D is unresolved. Per germline, CDR1 MNHNY and CDR2 SVGAGI (reference sequence). Trimming pared 7 bases from V and 5 bases from J, leaving 6 bases between. CDR3 length equals 11 residues. The CDR3 region has the DNA TGTGCCAGCAAACGGGACAATGAGCAGTTCTTC. As protein: CASKRDNEQFF.

The rearrangement uses TRBV5-4 and TRBJ2-1, with 7 nucleotides matching TRBD1. Germline CDR1 reads SGHNT; CDR2 reads YYREEE (reference sequence). The CDR3 is made up of 12 amino acids. The trim removed 4 bases at V and 13 bases at J, leaving 8 bases unmatched. The CDR3 reads CASSNPGQAQFF. In nucleotides, the CDR3 is TGTGCCAGCAGCAACCCCGGACAGGCACAGTTCTTC.

This clone was seen only once. The gene calls are TRBV6-5 and TRBJ1-2, with 7 bases matching TRBD1. The CDR3 loop spans 12 amino acids. V lost 10 bases to trimming and J lost 6 bases; unmatched junction nucleotides: 8. CDR1 and CDR2 (germline): MNHEY, SVGAGI. The CDR3 DNA is TGTGCCACAAGTTCAGGGGGAAATGGCTACACCTTC. It encodes CATSSGGNGYTF.

There are a few counts of this clone. The chain is built from TRBV6-6 and TRBJ2-7, with TRBD1 matching over 8 bases. This CDR3 is built from 14 residues. V lost 6 bases and J lost 3; bases outside the gene matches: 7. The germline V gene has CDR1 MNHNY and CDR2 SVGAGI (reference sequence). Here the CDR3 reads CASRDPRGLYEQYF. The CDR3 DNA follows: TGTGCCAGCAGAGATCCCAGGGGGCTCTACGAGCAGTACTTC.

The chain couples TRBV6-5 to TRBJ1-5; tentatively, D is TRBD1 (5 bases). V dropped 10 bases and J dropped 4 bases, with 14 bases sitting between them. CDR3 size: 13 residues. Germline lookup yields CDR1 MNHEY and CDR2 SVGAGI. The CDR3 DNA sequence: TGTGCCACCAAGGAGGGGCGTAATCAGCCCCAGCATTTT. Encoded protein: CATKEGRNQPQHF.

This chain connects TRBV10-3 to TRBJ1-4, with 9 positions matching TRBD1. Unmatched junction bases numbered 13, after V lost 6 bases and J lost 8 bases. CDR1 is ENHRY and CDR2 is SYGVKD in the germline V gene. The CDR3 covers 16 residues. CDR3: CAIRSAGTGLEEKLFF. In nucleotides, the CDR3 is TGTGCCATCAGGTCAGCCGGGACAGGGCTAGAGGAAAAACTGTTTTTT.

This clone was counted a single time. The rearrangement uses TRBV10-3 and TRBJ1-3; D gene uncertain. Trimming took 7 bases from V and 4 from J, leaving 5 bases between them. The CDR3 has 11 residues. Germline V gene sequence: CDR1 ENHRY, CDR2 SYGVKD. The CDR3 loop reads CAIKAGNTIYF. The CDR3 DNA follows: TGTGCCATCAAAGCGGGAAACACCATATATTTT.

The chain's CDR3 is CASSSGLAEGRSTDTQYF. In DNA form, the CDR3 reads TGTGCCAGCAGCTCGGGACTAGCGGAGGGGCGCAGCACAGATACGCAGTATTTT. V is TRBV7-3 and J is TRBJ2-3; 11 positions match TRBD2. The CDR3 has 18 residues. J lost 0 bases, V lost 4 bases, and 9 bases had no gene match. CDR1 SGHTA and CDR2 FQGTGA come from the germline V gene. Looking up the rest from reference TRBV7-3 and TRBJ2-3 gives the full variable domain: GAGVSQTPSNKVTEKGKYVELRCDPISGHTALYWYRQSLGQGPEFLIYFQGTGAADDSGLPNDRFFAVRPEGSVSTLKIQRTERGDSAVYLCASSSGLAEGRSTDTQYFGPGTRLTVL.

This chain links TRBV7-8 with TRBJ2-3; possibly TRBD1 for D (5 bases). Trimming shortened V by 2 bases and J by 2 bases, and 8 bases separated the two germline ends. The CDR3 length is 14 residues. CDR1 SGHVS and CDR2 FQNEAQ come from the germline V gene. The CDR3 DNA reads as TGTGCCAGCAGCTTACACAGGAACACAGATACGCAGTATTTT. Its translation is CASSLHRNTDTQYF.

The rearrangement links TRBV29-1 to TRBJ1-1; D might be TRBD1 (5 bases). The CDR3 contains 11 residues. The germline V gene has CDR1 SQVTM and CDR2 ANQGSEA. Trimming removed 6 bases at V and 8 bases at J, with 13 bases between. CDR3: CSVRRDSEAFF. Here the CDR3 DNA reads TGCAGCGTAAGGCGGGACTCCGAAGCTTTCTTT.

This clone occurred once. This rearrangement joins TRBV5-4 to TRBJ1-6, with 7 bases aligning to TRBD1. In germline, CDR1 is SGHNT, CDR2 YYREEE (reference sequence). CDR3 length equals 16 residues. Losses at the gene ends were 0 bases for V and 6 bases for J; bases not matched to a gene: 6. CDR3: CASSLAGTAINSPLHF. The CDR3 DNA follows: TGTGCCAGCAGCTTGGCCGGGACAGCTATTAATTCACCCCTCCACTTT.

The chain recombines TRBV7-9 with TRBJ1-6; 8 bases line up with TRBD1. Trimming cost V 1 base and J 7 bases; bases outside gene matches: 3. The CDR3 totals 15 residues. CDR1 is SEHNR, CDR2 FQNEAQ, per germline (reference sequence). The CDR3, as DNA: TGTGCCAGCAGCTTAGGTGACAGGGGCAATTCACCCCTCCACTTT. This translates into CASSLGDRGNSPLHF.

The rearrangement joins TRBV28 to TRBJ1-2; tentatively, D is TRBD1 (5 bases). The CDR3 length is 10 residues. Germline V gene sequence: CDR1 MDHEN, CDR2 SYDVKM. V was clipped by 5 bases and J by 8 bases, with 6 bases between them. Here the CDR3 reads CASSRQGYTF. CDR3 sequence (DNA): TGTGCCAGCAGTCGACAGGGCTACACCTTC.

This sequence joins TRBV10-1 and TRBJ2-7, with D unresolved. CDR3 length: 12 residues. The V and J ends lost 3 bases and 6 bases respectively, with 9 bases between them. Germline V gene lookup returns CDR1 WNHNN and CDR2 SYGVQD (reference sequence). Here the CDR3 DNA reads TGCGCCAGCAGTGATCTGACTGGCGAGCAGTACTTC. This codes for CASSDLTGEQYF.

The chain has TRBV10-1 and TRBJ1-4; TRBD1 might be the D (5 bases). CDR1 is WNHNN and CDR2 is SYGVQD in the germline V gene (reference sequence). The V end was cut by 3 bases, the J end by 2 bases, with 7 bases between. CDR3 length equals 14 residues. The CDR3 DNA reads TGCGCCAGCAGTGAAAAGGGGACTAATGAAAAACTGTTTTTT. Amino acids: CASSEKGTNEKLFF.